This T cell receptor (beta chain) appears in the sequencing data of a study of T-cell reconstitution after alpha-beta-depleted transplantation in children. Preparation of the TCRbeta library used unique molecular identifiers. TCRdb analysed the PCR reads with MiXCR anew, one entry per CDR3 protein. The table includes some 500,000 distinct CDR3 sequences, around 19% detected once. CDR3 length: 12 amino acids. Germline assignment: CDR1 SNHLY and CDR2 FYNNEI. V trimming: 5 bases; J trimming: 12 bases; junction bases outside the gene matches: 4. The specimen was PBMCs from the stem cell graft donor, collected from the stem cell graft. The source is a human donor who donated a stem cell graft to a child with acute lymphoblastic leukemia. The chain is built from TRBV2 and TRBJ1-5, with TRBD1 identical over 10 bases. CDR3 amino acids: CASSQDRGLQHF. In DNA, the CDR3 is TGTGCCAGCAGTCAAGACAGGGGGCTCCAGCATTTT. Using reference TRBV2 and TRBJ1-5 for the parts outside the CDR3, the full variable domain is EPEVTQTPSHQVTQMGQEVILRCVPISNHLYFYWYRQILGQKVEFLVSFYNNEISEKSEIFDDQFSVERPDGSNFTLKIRSTKLEDSAMYFCASSQDRGLQHFGDGTRLSIL.